This T cell receptor beta chain emerged from a study of cytomegalovirus exposure and HLA in healthy donors. As for the study in general: There were around 100 million unique TCR beta sequences, drawn from about 200 million T cells, in an earlier analysis. Study-wide findings and caveats: Relative to equally common others, HLA-associated TCR beta chains showed greater clonal expansion in a later analysis. V segments that were indistinguishable, TRBV6-2 and TRBV6-3 among them, were omitted from analysis. Trimming of TCR beta V- and J-genes showed a link, identified in a later analysis, to a missense DCLRE1C variant.

About this clone: Its antigen is not identified.

The PCR contained 60 Vbeta and 13 Jbeta primers. TCRdb's copy holds only in-frame clones and misses some; the assay was immunoSEQ multiplex PCR. Among under 200,000 clones, 60% to 85% were seen once, and the ten largest hold about 2.7%. The CDR3 totals 15 residues. CDR1 and CDR2 (germline): MGHRA, YSYEKL. V was clipped by 0 bases and J by 2 bases, with 8 bases between them. The rearrangement links TRBV4-1 to TRBJ1-5; D not resolved. This TCR was sampled from a woman aged 45-59 years in good health and CMV-seropositive. Sequencing used PBMCs. In DNA, the CDR3 is TGCGCCAGCAGCCAAGACGGGAAGGGCAATCAGCCCCAGCATTTT. It is translated as CASSQDGKGNQPQHF.